A single sample is the source of the 13 T cell receptor beta chains below, sequenced in a study of CD8 T cells in ankylosing spondylitis (dated by TCRdb to 2016 to 2017). The library was generated by 5' RACE. The sample was run on an Illumina HiSeq 2500. The public reads were reprocessed in TCRdb via fastp at Q25 and MiXCR, keeping in-frame beta chains. Every CDR3 protein is listed once, alongside the most common genes and DNA of its rows. This sample is represented by some 8,600 distinct CDR3 sequences; about 3.9% of them were singletons. The biggest ten clones account for about 10% of the sample. Sequencing input: blood, either unsorted or a sorted T cell fraction (not recorded which). The receptors here all came from a female donor with ankylosing spondylitis or in good health (not recorded which).

This clonotype was seen repeatedly, ten times or more. The chain uses TRBV9 and TRBJ1-2, with TRBD1 identical over 7 bases. Losses at the gene ends were 0 bases for V and 7 bases for J; bases not matched to a gene: 12. This CDR3 comprises 16 residues. CDR1 and CDR2 (germline): SGDLS, YYNGEE. CDR3 nucleotides: TGTGCCAGCAGCGTAGGAGTATTGAGGGGGCTGATTGGCTACACCTTC. It specifies CASSVGVLRGLIGYTF.

The chain carries TRBV9 and TRBJ2-2; D may be TRBD2 (5 bases). The CDR3 has 17 amino acids. V was trimmed by 0 bases and J by 2 bases, leaving 14 bases between them. The germline gives CDR1 SGDLS, CDR2 YYNGEE. CDR3 residues: CASSVVEVLSNTGELFF. The CDR3, as DNA: TGTGCCAGCAGCGTAGTGGAGGTTCTTTCAAACACCGGGGAGCTGTTTTTT. The variable domain in full, completed from reference TRBV9 and TRBJ2-2, reads DSGVTQTPKHLITATGQRVTLRCSPRSGDLSVYWYQQSLDQGLQFLIQYYNGEERAKGNILERFSAQQFPDLHSELNLSSLELGDSALYFCASSVVEVLSNTGELFFGEGSRLTVL.

V usage is TRBV9 and J usage is TRBJ2-3; 8 nucleotides match TRBD2. Trimming at V came to 1 base and at J to 6 bases, leaving 7 bases not matched to a gene. CDR3 length equals 15 residues. CDR1 and CDR2 from the germline V gene are SGDLS and YYNGEE. The CDR3 region has the DNA TGTGCCAGCAGCGTAAACGGGAGGGGATTCGATACGCAGTATTTT. Its translation: CASSVNGRGFDTQYF. The full variable domain, in which reference TRBV9 and TRBJ2-3 provide the parts outside the CDR3, is DSGVTQTPKHLITATGQRVTLRCSPRSGDLSVYWYQQSLDQGLQFLIQYYNGEERAKGNILERFSAQQFPDLHSELNLSSLELGDSALYFCASSVNGRGFDTQYFGPGTRLTVL.

This clonotype is classed as medium-sized (0.01 to 0.1%). This chain uses TRBV9 with TRBJ1-1, with 9 bases that match TRBD1. Germline V gene lookup returns CDR1 SGDLS and CDR2 YYNGEE. The CDR3 extends over 13 amino acids. The V gene end was trimmed by 7 bases and the J gene end by 5 bases; junction bases not matched to a gene: 6. CDR3 sequence reads: CASGGTGRTEAFF. In nucleotides, the CDR3 is TGTGCCAGCGGGGGGACAGGGAGGACTGAAGCTTTCTTT.

This clonotype was observed many times. V and J are TRBV9 and TRBJ2-5; tentatively, D is TRBD1 or TRBD2 (5 bases each). V was trimmed by 4 bases and J by 5 bases, leaving 12 bases between them. The CDR3 extends over 13 amino acids. The germline V gene has CDR1 SGDLS and CDR2 YYNGEE. This chain's CDR3 is CASSPEWGETQYF. The DNA of the CDR3 is TGTGCCAGCAGCCCAGAATGGGGGGAGACCCAGTACTTC. Together with reference TRBV9 and TRBJ2-5, the CDR3 gives the full variable domain: DSGVTQTPKHLITATGQRVTLRCSPRSGDLSVYWYQQSLDQGLQFLIQYYNGEERAKGNILERFSAQQFPDLHSELNLSSLELGDSALYFCASSPEWGETQYFGPGTRLLVL.

This clonotype was picked up many times. This sequence joins TRBV9 and TRBJ1-1, with D perhaps matching TRBD1 (6 bases). The CDR3 runs 15 residues. V lost 0 bases and J 3 bases, leaving 12 bases between the germline ends. Germline V gene sequence: CDR1 SGDLS, CDR2 YYNGEE. The CDR3 DNA reads TGTGCCAGCAGCGTAGTATCCGGGGGCCACACTGAAGCTTTCTTT. This sequence encodes CASSVVSGGHTEAFF.

This clonotype showed up many times. The rearrangement links TRBV9 to TRBJ2-1; 9 nucleotides agree with TRBD2. Germline CDR1 is SGDLS and CDR2 is YYNGEE. The V segment lost 4 bases and the J segment 7 bases; nucleotides outside the gene matches: 9. The CDR3 covers 15 residues. CDR3 in amino acids: CASSLIAGEGNEQFF. The CDR3 bases are TGTGCCAGCAGCCTTATAGCGGGGGAGGGTAATGAGCAGTTCTTC.

The table lists this clonotype with many counts. The chain has TRBV9 and TRBJ2-1, with D perhaps matching TRBD1 or TRBD2 (5 bases each). Germline lookup yields CDR1 SGDLS and CDR2 YYNGEE. The CDR3 runs to 18 residues. The V and J ends lost 0 bases and 3 bases respectively, with 19 bases between them. CDR3 nucleotide sequence: TGTGCCAGCAGCGTAGCTCTTCGGGGCCCTACCCTCTACAATGAGCAGTTCTTC. Translation gives CASSVALRGPTLYNEQFF.

This clonotype is judged large. The V and J genes are TRBV9 and TRBJ1-2; a weak D match, TRBD1 (6 bases). The V gene lost 4 bases and the J gene lost 1 base, with 20 bases spanning the gap. The CDR3 consists of 17 residues. Germline values: CDR1 SGDLS, CDR2 YYNGEE. CDR3 nucleotides: TGTGCCAGCAGCCCGTTTTACCAGGGGCGAGTTAACTATGGCTACACCTTC. This encodes CASSPFYQGRVNYGYTF.

V and J are TRBV9 and TRBJ2-7; 15 bases agree with TRBD2. The CDR3 length is 18 residues. V trimming: 3 bases; J trimming: 6 bases; junction bases outside the gene matches: 13. The germline CDR1 and CDR2 sequences are SGDLS and YYNGEE. Here the CDR3 DNA reads TGTGCCAGCAGCGCCTGGACTAGCGGGGGGGCCGGGTCACTCGAGCAGTACTTC. This encodes CASSAWTSGGAGSLEQYF.

This clonotype is medium-sized. The chain links TRBV9 to TRBJ1-1; D not certain. V lost 4 bases and J lost 6, with 13 bases in between. This CDR3 region has 13 residues. Germline CDR1 is SGDLS and CDR2 is YYNGEE. The CDR3 DNA reads TGTGCCAGCAGCCCCCGGATTGGGGCTGAAGCTTTCTTT. This sequence encodes CASSPRIGAEAFF. Filled out from reference TRBV9 and TRBJ1-1, the complete variable domain reads DSGVTQTPKHLITATGQRVTLRCSPRSGDLSVYWYQQSLDQGLQFLIQYYNGEERAKGNILERFSAQQFPDLHSELNLSSLELGDSALYFCASSPRIGAEAFFGQGTRLTVV.

The table lists this clonotype with many counts. CDR3 in DNA: TGTGCCAGCAGCCTGGGACAGGGGGCGGGGTACGAGCAGTACTTC. Protein sequence: CASSLGQGAGYEQYF. The chain is built from TRBV9 and TRBJ2-7; TRBD1 aligns across 12 bases. The J segment lost 4 bases and the V segment lost 4 bases, leaving 6 bases of the junction unmatched. CDR1 and CDR2 from the germline V gene are SGDLS and YYNGEE. This CDR3 comprises 15 residues.

This clonotype is judged medium-sized. The rearrangement joins TRBV9 to TRBJ1-1; D not resolved. Trimming removed 5 bases at V and 0 bases at J, with 17 bases between. This CDR3 contains 16 residues. Germline V CDR1 and CDR2: SGDLS, YYNGEE. This CDR3 reads CASSPRLSLMNTEAFF. CDR3 sequence (DNA): TGTGCCAGCAGTCCCCGCCTCTCTCTCATGAACACTGAAGCTTTCTTT.